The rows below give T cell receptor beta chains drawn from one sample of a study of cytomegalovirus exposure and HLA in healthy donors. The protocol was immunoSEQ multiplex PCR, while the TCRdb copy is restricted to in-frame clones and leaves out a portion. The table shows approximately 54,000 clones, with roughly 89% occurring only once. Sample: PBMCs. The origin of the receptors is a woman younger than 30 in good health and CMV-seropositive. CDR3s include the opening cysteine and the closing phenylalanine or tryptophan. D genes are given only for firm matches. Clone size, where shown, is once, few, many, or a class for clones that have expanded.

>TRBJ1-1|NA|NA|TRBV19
TGTGCCACTCCTCTACCTAACGGCGGGACTGAAGCTTTCTTT
CATPLPNGGTEAFF
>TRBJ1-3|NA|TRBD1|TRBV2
TGTGCCAGCAGTTTTGACAGGGCTGGAAACACCATATATTTT
CASSFDRAGNTIYF
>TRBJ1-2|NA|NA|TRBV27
TGTGCCACTGCATTTTTCCCCGGGTCCTATGGCTACACCTTC
CATAFFPGSYGYTF
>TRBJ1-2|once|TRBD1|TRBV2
TGTGCCAGCAGCCAAGGGGGCTGGGGCGGCTACACCTTC
CASSQGGWGGYTF
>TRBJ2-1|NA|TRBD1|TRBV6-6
TGTGCCAGCACCCACCGGGACAGGAGGTACAATGAGCAGTTCTTC
CASTHRDRRYNEQFF
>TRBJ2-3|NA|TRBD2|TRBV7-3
TGTGCCAGCACTACGGGGGGGCCGTCAGATACGCAGTATTTT
CASTTGGPSDTQYF
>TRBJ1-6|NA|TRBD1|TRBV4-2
TGTGCCAGCAGCCGAGCCGGGACAGGGAATAATTCACCCCTCCACTTT
CASSRAGTGNNSPLHF
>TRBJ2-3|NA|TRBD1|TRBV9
TGTGCCAGCAGCGTAGCTTGGGACAGGGGGTTAGATACGCAGTATTTT
CASSVAWDRGLDTQYF
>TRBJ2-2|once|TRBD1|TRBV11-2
TGTGCCAGCAGCTGGGGTGACAGGGTTGGCACCGGGGAGCTGTTTTTT
CASSWGDRVGTGELFF
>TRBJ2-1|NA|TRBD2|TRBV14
TGTGCCAGCAGCCGCCTAAGCGGGGGTGAGCAGTTCTTC
CASSRLSGGEQFF
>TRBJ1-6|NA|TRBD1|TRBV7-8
TGTGCCAGCAGCTTAGCAAGGACAGGAAGAGTCCCCTATAATTCACCCCTCCACTTT
CASSLARTGRVPYNSPLHF
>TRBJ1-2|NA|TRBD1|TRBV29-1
TGCAGCGCAAGACAGGGCGGGTATGGCTACACCTTC
CSARQGGYGYTF
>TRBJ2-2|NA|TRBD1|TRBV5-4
TGTGCCAGCAGCTTGCGAGGGGGCCGTACCGGGGAGCTGTTTTTT
CASSLRGGRTGELFF
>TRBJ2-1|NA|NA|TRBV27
TGTGCCAGCAGTTCCCACTCCTACAATGAGCAGTTCTTC
CASSSHSYNEQFF
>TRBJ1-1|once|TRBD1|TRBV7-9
TGTGCCAGCAGATTAGGGGACAGTGAAGCTTTCTTT
CASRLGDSEAFF
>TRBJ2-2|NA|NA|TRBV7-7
TGTGCTAGCAGCTTCAACCCGCCGGGTTTTACGAACACCGGGGAGCTGTTTTTT
CASSFNPPGFTNTGELFF
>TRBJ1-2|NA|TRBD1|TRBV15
TGTGCCACCAGCAGACCCCGACAGGGGGGGGTTTATGGCTACACCTTC
CATSRPRQGGVYGYTF
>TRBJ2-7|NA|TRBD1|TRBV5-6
TGTGCCAGCAGCTGGAGGGACAGGGGGGTCGAGCAGTACTTC
CASSWRDRGVEQYF
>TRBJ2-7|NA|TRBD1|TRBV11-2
TGTGCCAGCAGCCCCGGGACAGGGCGGGGTTCCTACGAGCAGTACTTC
CASSPGTGRGSYEQYF
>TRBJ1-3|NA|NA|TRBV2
TGTGCCAGCAGTGAAAGGGGGTTACCTGGAAACACCATATATTTT
CASSERGLPGNTIYF
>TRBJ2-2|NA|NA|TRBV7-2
TGTGCCAGCAGCTTACTTGGCGGGAACACCGGGGAGCTGTTTTTT
CASSLLGGNTGELFF
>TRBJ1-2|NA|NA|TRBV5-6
TGTGCCAGCAGCTTGGGCGACTATGGCTACACCTTC
CASSLGDYGYTF
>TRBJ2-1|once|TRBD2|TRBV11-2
TGTGCCAGCAGCTCGGGGGGGCCCTTGAGTGACAATGAGCAGTTCTTC
CASSSGGPLSDNEQFF
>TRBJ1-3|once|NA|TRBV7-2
TGTGCCAGCAGCTTTGGGGGGGGGTTCGGTGGAAACACCATATATTTT
CASSFGGGFGGNTIYF
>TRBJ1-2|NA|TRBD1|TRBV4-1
TGCGCCAGCAGCCAAGAACCCCAAGGACAGGATCTCTATGGCTACACCTTC
CASSQEPQGQDLYGYTF
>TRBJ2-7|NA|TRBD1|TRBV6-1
TGTGCCAGCAGTGCCTGGGACAGGGGAAACGAGCAGTACTTC
CASSAWDRGNEQYF
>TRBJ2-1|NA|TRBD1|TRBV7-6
TGTGCCAGCAGCCGGGGGACAGGGGGTTCCTACAATGAGCAGTTCTTC
CASSRGTGGSYNEQFF
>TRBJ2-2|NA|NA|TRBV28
TGTGCCAGCAGTCGCACCGGGGAGCTGTTTTTT
CASSRTGELFF
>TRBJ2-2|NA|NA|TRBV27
TGTGCCAGCAGTTTACCCGGGTTCACCGGGGAGCTGTTTTTT
CASSLPGFTGELFF
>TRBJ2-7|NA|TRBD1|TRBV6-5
TGTGCCAGCACCCCGGGACAGGGAGTCTACGAGCAGTACTTC
CASTPGQGVYEQYF
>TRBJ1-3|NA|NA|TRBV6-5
TGTGCCAGCAGATCAGGGTTGTCTGGAAACACCATATATTTT
CASRSGLSGNTIYF
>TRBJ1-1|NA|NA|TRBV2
TGTGCCAGCAGAAGACAGGAAGGTGGCACTGAAGCTTTCTTT
CASRRQEGGTEAFF
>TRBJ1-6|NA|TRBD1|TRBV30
TGTGCCTGGAGTATGGGACAGGGAGGATCACCCCTCCACTTT
CAWSMGQGGSPLHF
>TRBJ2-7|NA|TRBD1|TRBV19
TGTGCCAGTAGCCCCCGGGACAGGGGTTCCTACGAGCAGTACTTC
CASSPRDRGSYEQYF
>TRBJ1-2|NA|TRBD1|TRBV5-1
TGCGCCAGCAGCTTGATGGGACAGGGGGTCTATGGCTACACCTTC
CASSLMGQGVYGYTF
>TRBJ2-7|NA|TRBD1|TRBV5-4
TGTGCCAGCAGCCCCACCCCCCAGGGGGACGAGCAGTACTTC
CASSPTPQGDEQYF
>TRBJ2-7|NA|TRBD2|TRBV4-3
TGCGCCAGCAGCCAAGATGCCACTAGCGGGGGCTCCTACGAGCAGTACTTC
CASSQDATSGGSYEQYF
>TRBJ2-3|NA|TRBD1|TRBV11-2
TGTGCCAGCAGCCCCTGGGACAGGGCTAGCACAGATACGCAGTATTTT
CASSPWDRASTDTQYF
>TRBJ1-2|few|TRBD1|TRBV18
TGTGCCAGCTCACAGACCGGACAGGGAAGTGGTGGCTACACCTTC
CASSQTGQGSGGYTF
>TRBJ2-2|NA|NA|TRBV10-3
TGTGCCATCAGTGAGCGGTTGACCGGGGAGCTGTTTTTT
CAISERLTGELFF
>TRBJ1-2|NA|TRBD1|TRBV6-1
TGTGCCAGCAGTACCTACAGGGGCGGCTACACCTTC
CASSTYRGGYTF
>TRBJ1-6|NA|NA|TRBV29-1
TGCAGCAGGGGGGGCGAAGCCCCTAATTCACCCCTCCACTTT
CSRGGEAPNSPLHF
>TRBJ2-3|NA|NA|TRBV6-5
TGTGCCAGCAGTTACTTGCAGGGGTCGGGAACAGATACGCAGTATTTT
CASSYLQGSGTDTQYF
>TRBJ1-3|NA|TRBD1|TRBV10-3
TGTGCCACCGGACAGGAAGGAAACACCATATATTTT
CATGQEGNTIYF
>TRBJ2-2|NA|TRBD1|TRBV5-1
TGCGCCAGCAGCCCGGGACAGCTAAGCACCGGGGAGCTGTTTTTT
CASSPGQLSTGELFF
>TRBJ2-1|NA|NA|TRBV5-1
TGCGCCAGCAGCCCTTTTCTTAATGAGCAGTTCTTC
CASSPFLNEQFF
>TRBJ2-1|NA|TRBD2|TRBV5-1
TGCGCCAGCTGCAGGGCGGGGGGCTCCTACAATGAGCAGTTCTTC
CASCRAGGSYNEQFF
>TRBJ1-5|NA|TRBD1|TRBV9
TGTGCCAGCAGCGCATCAGGGGGCCGGGTTCAGCCCCAGCATTTT
CASSASGGRVQPQHF
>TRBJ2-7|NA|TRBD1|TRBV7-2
TGTGCCAGCAGCTCCGGGCCGACAGGGGGCGTTTACGAGCAGTACTTC
CASSSGPTGGVYEQYF
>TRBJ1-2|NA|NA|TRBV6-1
TGTGCCAGCAGCGCCACAGGCAGAGATTATGGCTACACCTTC
CASSATGRDYGYTF
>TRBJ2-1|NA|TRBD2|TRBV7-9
TGTGCCAGCAGCCCTAGCGGGGGCGGTAACAATGAGCAGTTCTTC
CASSPSGGGNNEQFF
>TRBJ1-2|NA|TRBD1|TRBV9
TGTGCCAGCAGCGCCGGGGGACAGGGCATTAATGGCTACACCTTC
CASSAGGQGINGYTF